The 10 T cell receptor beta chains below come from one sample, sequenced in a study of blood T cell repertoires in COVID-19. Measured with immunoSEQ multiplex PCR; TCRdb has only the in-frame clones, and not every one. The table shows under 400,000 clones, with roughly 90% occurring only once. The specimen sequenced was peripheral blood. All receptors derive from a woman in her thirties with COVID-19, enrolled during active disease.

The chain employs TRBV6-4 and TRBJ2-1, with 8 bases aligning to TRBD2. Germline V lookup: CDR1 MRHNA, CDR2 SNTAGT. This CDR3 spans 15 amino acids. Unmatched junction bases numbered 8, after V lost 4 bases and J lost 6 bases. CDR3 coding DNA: TGTGCCAGCAGTGCCGGGGGACTAGGGCGCAATGAGCAGTTCTTC. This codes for CASSAGGLGRNEQFF.

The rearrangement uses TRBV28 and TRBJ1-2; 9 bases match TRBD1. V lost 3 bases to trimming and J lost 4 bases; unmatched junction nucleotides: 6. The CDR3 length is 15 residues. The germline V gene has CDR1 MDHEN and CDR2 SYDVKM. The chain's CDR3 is CASSLGGTGPYGYTF. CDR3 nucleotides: TGTGCCAGCAGTTTGGGCGGGACAGGGCCCTATGGCTACACCTTC.

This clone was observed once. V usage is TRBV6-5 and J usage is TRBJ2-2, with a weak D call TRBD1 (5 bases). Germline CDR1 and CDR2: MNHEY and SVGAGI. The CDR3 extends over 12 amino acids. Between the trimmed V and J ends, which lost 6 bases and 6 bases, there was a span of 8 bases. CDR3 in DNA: TGTGCCAGCAGAGTGACAGCCGGGGAGCTGTTTTTT. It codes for CASRVTAGELFF.

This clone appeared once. CDR3 amino acids: CASSLQDYAMNTEAFF. CDR3 nucleotide sequence: TGTGCCAGCAGCTTACAGGATTACGCCATGAACACTGAAGCTTTCTTT. The chain is built from TRBV5-5 and TRBJ1-1; D perhaps matches TRBD1 (5 bases). CDR1 is SGHKS and CDR2 is YYEKEE in the germline V gene (reference sequence). The CDR3 sequence is 16 residues long. Trimming removed 2 bases at V and 0 bases at J, with 14 bases between.

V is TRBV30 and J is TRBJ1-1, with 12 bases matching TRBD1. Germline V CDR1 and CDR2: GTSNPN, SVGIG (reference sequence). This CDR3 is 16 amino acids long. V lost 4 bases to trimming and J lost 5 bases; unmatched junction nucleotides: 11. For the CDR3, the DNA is TGTGCCTGGACCCGACCGGGGACAGGGGGCTGGACTGAAGCTTTCTTT. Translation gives CAWTRPGTGGWTEAFF.

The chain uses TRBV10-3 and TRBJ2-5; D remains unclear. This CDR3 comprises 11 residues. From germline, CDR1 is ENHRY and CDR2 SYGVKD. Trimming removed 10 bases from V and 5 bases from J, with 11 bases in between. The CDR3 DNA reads TGTGCCACCGAACGCGAGGAGACCCAGTACTTC. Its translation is CATEREETQYF.

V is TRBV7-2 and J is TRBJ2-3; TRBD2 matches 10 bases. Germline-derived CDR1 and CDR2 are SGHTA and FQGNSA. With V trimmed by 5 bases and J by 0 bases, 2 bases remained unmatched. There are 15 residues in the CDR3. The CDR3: CASSETSGSTDTQYF. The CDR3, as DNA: TGTGCCAGCAGCGAGACTAGCGGGAGCACAGATACGCAGTATTTT.

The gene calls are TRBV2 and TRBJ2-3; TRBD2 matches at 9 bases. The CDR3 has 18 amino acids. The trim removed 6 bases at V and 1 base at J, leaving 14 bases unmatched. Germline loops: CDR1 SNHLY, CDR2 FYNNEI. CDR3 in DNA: TGTGCCAGCAGGGCATATAGCGGGAGTAGCTCCGGCACAGATACGCAGTATTTT. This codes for CASRAYSGSSSGTDTQYF.

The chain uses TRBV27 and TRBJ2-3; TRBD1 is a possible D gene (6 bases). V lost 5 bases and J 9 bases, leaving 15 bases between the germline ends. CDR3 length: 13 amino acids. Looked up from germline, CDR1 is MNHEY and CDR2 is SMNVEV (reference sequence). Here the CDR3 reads CASSPNSGETQYF. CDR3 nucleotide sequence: TGTGCCAGCAGTCCAAACTCAGGGGAGACGCAGTATTTT.

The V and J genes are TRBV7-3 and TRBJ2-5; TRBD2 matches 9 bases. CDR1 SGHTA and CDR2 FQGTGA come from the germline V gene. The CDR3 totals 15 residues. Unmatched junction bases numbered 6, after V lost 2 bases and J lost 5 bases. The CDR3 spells CASSLGLAGIETQYF. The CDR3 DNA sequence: TGTGCCAGCAGCTTAGGGCTAGCGGGGATTGAGACCCAGTACTTC. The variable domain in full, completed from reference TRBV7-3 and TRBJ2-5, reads GAGVSQTPSNKVTEKGKYVELRCDPISGHTALYWYRQSLGQGPEFLIYFQGTGAADDSGLPNDRFFAVRPEGSVSTLKIQRTERGDSAVYLCASSLGLAGIETQYFGPGTRLLVL.